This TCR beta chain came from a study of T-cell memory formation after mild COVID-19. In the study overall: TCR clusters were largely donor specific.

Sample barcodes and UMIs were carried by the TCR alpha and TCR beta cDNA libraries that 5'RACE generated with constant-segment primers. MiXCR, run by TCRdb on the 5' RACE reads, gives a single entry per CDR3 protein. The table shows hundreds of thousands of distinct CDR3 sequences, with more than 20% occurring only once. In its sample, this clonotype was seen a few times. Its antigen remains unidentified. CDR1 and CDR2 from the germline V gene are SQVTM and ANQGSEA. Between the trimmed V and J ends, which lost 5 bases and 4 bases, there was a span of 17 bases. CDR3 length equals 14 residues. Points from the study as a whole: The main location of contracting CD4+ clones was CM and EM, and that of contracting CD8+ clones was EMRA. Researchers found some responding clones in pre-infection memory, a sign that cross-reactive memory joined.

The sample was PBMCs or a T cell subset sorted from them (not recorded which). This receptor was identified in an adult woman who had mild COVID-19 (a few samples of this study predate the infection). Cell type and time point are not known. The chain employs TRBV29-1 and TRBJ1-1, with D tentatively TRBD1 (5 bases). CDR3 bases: TGCAGCGTTTGGGGTCGGGGCCTTCTCACTGAAGCTTTCTTT. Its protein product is CSVWGRGLLTEAFF.